Listed here are 17 T cell receptor beta chains from one sample, sequenced in a study of blood T cell repertoires in COVID-19. Here immunoSEQ multiplex PCR was the method, and the copy in TCRdb shows in-frame clones only, minus some. This repertoire shows some 380,000 clones, approximately 89% found once; its top ten account for 1.3%. The source material was PBMCs or T cells enriched from blood (not recorded which). All receptors derive from a man aged 25-45 years who had recovered from COVID-19.

This chain links TRBV9 with TRBJ1-5; no definite D call. Germline V CDR1 and CDR2: SGDLS, YYNGEE. The CDR3 consists of 15 residues. Trimming took 4 bases from V and 3 from J, leaving 14 bases between them. CDR3 DNA: TGTGCCAGCAGCTCCGAGGGAACGGACAATCAGCCCCAGCATTTT. Protein sequence: CASSSEGTDNQPQHF. Looking up the rest from reference TRBV9 and TRBJ1-5 gives the full variable domain: DSGVTQTPKHLITATGQRVTLRCSPRSGDLSVYWYQQSLDQGLQFLIQYYNGEERAKGNILERFSAQQFPDLHSELNLSSLELGDSALYFCASSSEGTDNQPQHFGDGTRLSIL.

In its sample, this clone was seen a few times. This chain joins TRBV7-9 and TRBJ1-2; TRBD1 matches 8 bases. The germline V gene has CDR1 SEHNR and CDR2 FQNEAQ (reference sequence). With 5 bases clipped from V and 7 bases from J, the junction kept 9 bases outside the gene matches. CDR3 size: 14 residues. The CDR3 spells CASSRPQGARGYTF. CDR3 bases: TGTGCCAGCAGCCGTCCCCAGGGGGCGCGTGGCTACACCTTC.

This clone has just one count. The rearrangement links TRBV5-1 to TRBJ2-5; D may be TRBD1 (5 bases). The length of the CDR3 is 15 residues. Germline V gives CDR1 SGHRS, CDR2 YFSETQ. The V and J ends lost 0 bases and 4 bases respectively, with 13 bases between them. CDR3 sequence (DNA): TGCGCCAGCAGCTTGGGAGGCAGGGTAAGAGAGACCCAGTACTTC. It is translated as CASSLGGRVRETQYF.

The chain recombines TRBV30 with TRBJ1-4; 7 nucleotides align to TRBD1. The CDR3 runs 12 residues. CDR1 is GTSNPN and CDR2 is SVGIG in the germline V gene (reference sequence). V lost 4 bases and J lost 13; bases outside the gene matches: 9. The CDR3 DNA reads as TGTGCCTGGACAAGACAGGGAGCGGCACTGTTTTTT. Its translation: CAWTRQGAALFF.

The rearrangement links TRBV7-8 to TRBJ1-2; 8 bases align to TRBD1. Per the germline V gene, CDR1 is SGHVS and CDR2 is FQNEAQ. The V and J ends lost 4 bases and 4 bases, in that order; junction bases with no gene match: 8. There are 15 residues in the CDR3. The CDR3, as DNA: TGTGCCAGCAGCTCCTCAGGGGGCAGAGGCTATGGCTACACCTTC. Protein: CASSSSGGRGYGYTF.

V and J are TRBV6-5 and TRBJ2-3; tentatively, D is TRBD2 (5 bases). Trimming took off 11 bases at V and 2 bases at J, with 17 bases between the two ends. CDR3 length equals 14 residues. Germline loops: CDR1 MNHEY, CDR2 SVGAGI. The CDR3 region has the DNA TGTGCCGCCGAAGATAGCGCTTACACAGATACGCAGTATTTT. It specifies CAAEDSAYTDTQYF.

The chain uses TRBV27 and TRBJ2-3, with 9 bases identical to TRBD1. The CDR3 has 17 amino acids. The J segment lost 3 bases and the V segment lost 1 base, leaving 8 bases of the junction unmatched. From germline, CDR1 is MNHEY and CDR2 SMNVEV (reference sequence). The CDR3 DNA sequence: TGTGCCAGCAGTTTATGGGGGACAGGGTATGCGACAGATACGCAGTATTTT. Translation: CASSLWGTGYATDTQYF.

The chain joins TRBV18 to TRBJ1-6; tentatively, D is TRBD1 (5 bases). Trimming pared 6 bases from V and 0 bases from J, leaving 12 bases between. CDR3 length: 16 residues. Germline-derived CDR1 and CDR2 are KGHSH and LQKENI. The DNA for the CDR3 is TGTGCCAGCTCCCCCGGAGACAGCTCCTATAATTCACCCCTCCACTTT. Its protein is CASSPGDSSYNSPLHF.

This clone turned up a few times. The chain couples TRBV19 to TRBJ1-1; D might be TRBD1 (5 bases). With 0 bases removed from V and 0 bases from J, the gap between germline ends came to 14 bases. The CDR3 is made up of 17 amino acids. Germline assignment: CDR1 LNHDA and CDR2 SQIVND (reference sequence). The CDR3 is CASSIDPRDRMNTEAFF. CDR3 DNA sequence: TGTGCCAGTAGTATAGATCCGCGGGACCGCATGAACACTGAAGCTTTCTTT. Filled out from reference TRBV19 and TRBJ1-1, the complete variable domain reads DGGITQSPKYLFRKEGQNVTLSCEQNLNHDAMYWYRQDPGQGLRLIYYSQIVNDFQKGDIAEGYSVSREKKESFPLTVTSAQKNPTAFYLCASSIDPRDRMNTEAFFGQGTRLTVV.

Notes on this clone: The junction and the germline gene differ at one end; a read error may be behind it. The rearrangement uses TRBV14 and TRBJ2-4; TRBD2 matches at 9 bases. The CDR3 runs 20 residues. Germline V lookup: CDR1 SGHDN, CDR2 FVKESK. CDR3 sequence reads: CASSQAGAGGPNVAKNIQYF. CDR3 in DNA: TGCGCCAGCAGCCAAGCGGGGGCGGGGGGGCCCAACGTAGCCAAAAACATTCAGTACTTC.

The rearrangement links TRBV11-2 to TRBJ2-7; D gene uncertain. The CDR3 extends over 12 amino acids. Germline V gives CDR1 SGHAT, CDR2 FQNNGV. V was shortened by 5 bases and J by 3 bases, with 8 bases between the two germline ends. The CDR3 DNA is TGTGCCAGCAGCCAGATAAACTACGAGCAGTACTTC. The encoded protein is CASSQINYEQYF.

The chain is built from TRBV6-5 and TRBJ1-2; TRBD1 might be the D (5 bases). The germline V gene has CDR1 MNHEY and CDR2 SVGAGI. The CDR3 runs to 13 residues. V was trimmed by 8 bases and J by 4 bases, leaving 14 bases between them. CDR3 sequence (DNA): TGTGCCAGCGTCTTTGACAGTTTCTATGGCTACACCTTC. Protein: CASVFDSFYGYTF.

This sequence joins TRBV13 and TRBJ2-3; D might be TRBD2 (6 bases). The CDR3 extends over 13 amino acids. Per the germline V gene, CDR1 is PRHDT and CDR2 is FYEKMQ (reference sequence). Trimming shortened V by 1 base and J by 6 bases, and 8 bases separated the two germline ends. DNA for the CDR3: TGTGCCAGCAGCTTAGTAGCGGCCGATACGCAGTATTTT. Translated: CASSLVAADTQYF.

This chain uses TRBV7-9 with TRBJ1-2; no reliable D call. CDR1 is SEHNR, CDR2 FQNEAQ, per germline (reference sequence). The CDR3 has 15 residues. V shed 6 bases and J shed 3 bases, with 17 bases lying between them. The CDR3 region is CASRAEEGRYYGYTF. The CDR3 bases are TGTGCCAGCAGGGCGGAGGAGGGTAGATACTATGGCTACACCTTC.

V gene TRBV18 combines with J gene TRBJ1-5; 9 nucleotides match TRBD1. The CDR3 has 15 amino acids. Germline trimming cut 2 bases from V and 5 bases from J; bases unmatched to any gene: 4. Germline CDR1 is KGHSH and CDR2 is LQKENI. CDR3 in DNA: TGTGCCAGCTCACCAAACAGGGGGCGTGATCAGCCCCAGCATTTT. Its protein is CASSPNRGRDQPQHF.

The J gene is TRBJ2-7, the V gene TRBV27, with 10 bases that match TRBD1. The CDR3 is made up of 14 amino acids. Germline CDR1 is MNHEY and CDR2 is SMNVEV (reference sequence). Unmatched junction bases numbered 4, after V lost 5 bases and J lost 3 bases. CDR3 in DNA: TGTGCCAGCAGTACCCGGACAGGGGGCTACGAGCAGTACTTC. Residues: CASSTRTGGYEQYF.

This clone was recorded once. The V gene is TRBV25-1, the J gene TRBJ1-2; D is perhaps TRBD1 (5 bases). The ends were cut back, 3 bases at V and 9 bases at J, with 8 bases in the middle. Germline-derived CDR1 and CDR2 are MGHDK and SYGVNS. CDR3 length: 11 residues. The CDR3, as DNA: TGTGCCAGCAGTGACAGGGTACGCTACACCTTC. Amino acid sequence: CASSDRVRYTF.